This TCR beta chain was recorded in a study of T cell changes during pregnancy in multiple sclerosis. Libraries were prepared by immunoSEQ multiplex PCR; TCRdb keeps only in-frame clonotypes and omits some of them. The sample holds around 21,000 clones; about 88% are singletons and the top ten take about 20%. The receptor was isolated from a female donor in good health, enrolled as a control in a pregnancy study. The sequenced sample was CD8+ T cells from peripheral blood mononuclear cells, obtained after pregnancy.

The CDR3 region is CASSLGQGANQPQHF. Here the CDR3 DNA reads TGTGCCAGCAGCCTCGGACAAGGGGCCAATCAGCCCCAGCATTTT. The rearrangement links TRBV21-1 to TRBJ1-5; TRBD1, as called in the table, went unchecked against the DNA. TRBV21-1 is a pseudogene. CDR3 length equals 15 residues.